The clone carrying this T cell receptor beta chain was counted at least ten times. Its matching antigen is unknown. The authors amplified TCR beta CDR3 from genomic DNA using two-round multiplex PCR. First-round PCR, the initial amplification, used primers specific to each TRBV and TRBJ gene. With universal primers, the second PCR round was performed. One entry per CDR3 protein, called by TCRdb with MiXCR from the multiplex PCR reads. This table has fewer than 20,000 distinct CDR3 sequences, about a sixth appearing once. V was cut by 3 bases and J by 7 bases, with 4 bases left in between. The CDR3 runs to 11 residues. Germline CDR1 reads MDHEN; CDR2 reads SYDVKM. This specimen comes from a study of prognosis after radiotherapy for stage I lung cancer. Study as a whole: There were seven patients whose tumors were squamous cell carcinoma and under 15 whose tumors were adenocarcinoma. A handful of patients had distant metastases at a median of around seven months after radiotherapy, and 15 showed no significant progression. Study observations and caveats: Tumor specificity of the expanded TCR clones was not determined.

The chain combines TRBV28 with TRBJ2-1; D gene uncertain. The sequences come from PBMCs, collected before or after stereotactic body radiation therapy (not recorded which). The sequence derives from a donor of 50 years or more with non-small cell lung cancer. The chain's CDR3 is CASSFSNEQFF. The CDR3 bases are TGTGCCAGCAGTTTCTCGAATGAGCAGTTCTTC.